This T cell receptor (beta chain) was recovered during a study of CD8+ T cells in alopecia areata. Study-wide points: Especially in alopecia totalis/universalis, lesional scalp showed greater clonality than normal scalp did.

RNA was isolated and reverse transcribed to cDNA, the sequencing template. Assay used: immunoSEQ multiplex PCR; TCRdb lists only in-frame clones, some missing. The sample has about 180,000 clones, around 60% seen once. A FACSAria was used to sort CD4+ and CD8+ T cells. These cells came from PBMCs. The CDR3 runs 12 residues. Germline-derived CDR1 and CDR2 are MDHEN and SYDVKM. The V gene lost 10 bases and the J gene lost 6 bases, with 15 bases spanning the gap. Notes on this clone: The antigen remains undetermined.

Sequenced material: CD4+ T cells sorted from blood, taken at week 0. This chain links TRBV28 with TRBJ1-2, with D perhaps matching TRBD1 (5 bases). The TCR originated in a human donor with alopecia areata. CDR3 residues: CATLTAGNGYTF. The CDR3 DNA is TGTGCCACCCTGACAGCGGGGAATGGCTACACCTTC.